Below, 18 T cell receptor beta chains from the same sample are listed, as sequenced in a study of cytomegalovirus exposure and HLA in healthy donors. The PCR contained 60 Vbeta and 13 Jbeta primers. Only in-frame clones appear in the TCRdb table, and some are missing; sequencing was by immunoSEQ multiplex PCR. The data show around 150,000 clones, 75% to 90% seen once. Sequences were obtained from PBMCs. Every receptor here comes from a woman between 50 and 59 years old in good health and CMV-seropositive.

This clone was recorded only once. The genes are TRBV5-1 and TRBJ2-5; D not resolved. This CDR3 has 13 amino acids. Trimming removed 0 bases from V and 2 bases from J, with 5 bases in between. The V gene's germline CDR1 is SGHRS and CDR2 YFSETQ. In DNA, the CDR3 is TGCGCCAGCAGCTTGGCAGTTCAAGAGACCCAGTACTTC. It codes for CASSLAVQETQYF.

V gene TRBV11-1 combines with J gene TRBJ2-5, with 10 positions matching TRBD1. The CDR3 totals 17 residues. Germline V lookup: CDR1 SGHAT, CDR2 FQDESV (reference sequence). V lost 5 bases to trimming and J lost 4 bases; unmatched junction nucleotides: 13. The CDR3 nucleotides read TGTGCCAGCAGCACCAGAAGGGACAGGGGAGGGATAGAGACCCAGTACTTC. Amino acids: CASSTRRDRGGIETQYF.

This sequence joins TRBV7-9 and TRBJ1-5; D is perhaps TRBD1 (6 bases). The CDR3 covers 18 residues. Germline V gives CDR1 SEHNR, CDR2 FQNEAQ (reference sequence). Trimming cost V 5 bases and J 0 bases, with 20 bases left between them. This chain's CDR3 is CASSPGPGDPYSNQPQHF. As DNA, the CDR3 is TGTGCCAGCAGCCCGGGGCCAGGGGATCCTTATAGCAATCAGCCCCAGCATTTT. The whole variable domain, filled in from reference TRBV7-9 and TRBJ1-5, reads DTGVSQNPRHKITKRGQNVTFRCDPISEHNRLYWYRQTLGQGPEFLTYFQNEAQLEKSRLLSDRFSAERPKGSFSTLEIQRTEQGDSAMYLCASSPGPGDPYSNQPQHFGDGTRLSIL.

The chain combines TRBV27 with TRBJ2-3, with TRBD2 matching over 7 bases. This CDR3 region has 13 residues. The trim removed 2 bases at V and 9 bases at J, leaving 5 bases unmatched. Per the germline V gene, CDR1 is MNHEY and CDR2 is SMNVEV (reference sequence). CDR3 loop: CASSLQPGGTQYF. The DNA of the CDR3 is TGTGCCAGCAGTTTACAACCCGGGGGGACGCAGTATTTT.

The J gene is TRBJ1-4, the V gene TRBV28, with a tentative D call TRBD1 (5 bases). The V gene lost 5 bases and the J gene lost 4 bases, with 11 bases spanning the gap. Germline CDR1 and CDR2: MDHEN and SYDVKM. The CDR3 is 14 residues long. CDR3: CASSVGLGNEKLFF. DNA of the CDR3: TGTGCCAGCAGTGTGGGACTCGGTAATGAAAAACTGTTTTTT.

The chain uses TRBV19 and TRBJ2-5, with D possibly matching TRBD1 (5 bases). Deletions cut 5 bases from V and 4 bases from J, with 8 bases between. The germline V gene has CDR1 LNHDA and CDR2 SQIVND (reference sequence). The CDR3 has 12 amino acids. This chain's CDR3 is CASSGAPETQYF. The CDR3 DNA sequence: TGTGCCAGTAGTGGGGCTCCAGAGACCCAGTACTTC.

The chain couples TRBV18 to TRBJ1-3, with 8 bases lining up with TRBD1. The CDR3 spans 15 residues. Germline-derived CDR1 and CDR2 are KGHSH and LQKENI. Trimming took 3 bases from V and 4 from J; bases not matched to a gene: 5. CDR3 residues: CASSPRTGSGNTIYF. As DNA, the CDR3 is TGTGCCAGCTCACCCAGGACAGGGTCGGGAAACACCATATATTTT.

In regard to this clone: An end of the junction differs from the germline gene, which may be a read error. The rearrangement joins TRBV7-7 to TRBJ2-1; 8 bases match TRBD1. This CDR3 contains 12 residues. Germline V gene sequence: CDR1 SSHAT, CDR2 FNYEAQ (reference sequence). The CDR3 region has the DNA TGTGCTAGCAGCCCGACAGGGGTCGAGCAGTTCTTC. It yields the protein CASSPTGVEQFF.

The chain uses TRBV20-1 and TRBJ1-2; D ambiguous. This CDR3 is 9 amino acids long. The V gene's germline CDR1 is DFQATT and CDR2 SNEGSKA (reference sequence). Between the trimmed V and J ends, which lost 6 bases and 8 bases, there was a span of 7 bases. This CDR3 reads CSAERGYTF. CDR3 nucleotides: TGCAGTGCGGAGCGGGGCTACACCTTC.

This chain joins TRBV5-1 and TRBJ1-2; 7 bases are a match to TRBD1. Germline CDR1 reads SGHRS; CDR2 reads YFSETQ. This CDR3 region has 13 residues. V lost 4 bases to trimming and J lost 3 bases; unmatched junction nucleotides: 3. Here the CDR3 DNA reads TGCGCCAGCAGCCACGGGACAGACTATGGCTACACCTTC. Its translation: CASSHGTDYGYTF.

The J gene is TRBJ1-2, the V gene TRBV27; tentatively, D is TRBD1 (6 bases). The V gene lost 2 bases and the J gene lost 4 bases, with 20 bases spanning the gap. This CDR3 has 17 residues. Germline CDR1 reads MNHEY; CDR2 reads SMNVEV (reference sequence). The CDR3, as DNA: TGTGCCAGCAGTTTAAAGGGGGACATACCGGCCGGCTATGGCTACACCTTC. It specifies CASSLKGDIPAGYGYTF.

The V gene is TRBV5-1, the J gene TRBJ2-2, with 8 bases lining up with TRBD2. CDR1 is SGHRS, CDR2 YFSETQ, per germline. V dropped 0 bases and J dropped 1; count of bases not matched to a gene: 5. The CDR3 is made up of 17 amino acids. CDR3 in DNA: TGCGCCAGCAGCTTGGCCGGGGGACTAGGGAACACCGGGGAGCTGTTTTTT. Residues: CASSLAGGLGNTGELFF.

This clone was seen more than once but under ten times. This chain joins TRBV27 and TRBJ2-7; D is ambiguous. The length of the CDR3 is 14 residues. V lost 7 bases to trimming and J lost 3 bases, with 16 bases between them. Germline V gives CDR1 MNHEY, CDR2 SMNVEV (reference sequence). CDR3: CASKPQQQVYEQYF. The CDR3 DNA is TGTGCCAGCAAGCCCCAACAGCAAGTCTACGAGCAGTACTTC.

J is TRBJ1-1 and V is TRBV6-1, with D uncertain. The V gene's germline CDR1 is MNHNS and CDR2 SASEGT. The V gene lost 8 bases and the J gene lost 3 bases, with 13 bases spanning the gap. CDR3 length: 13 amino acids. The CDR3 here is CASALQRDTEAFF. CDR3 DNA: TGTGCCAGCGCCCTGCAGCGGGACACTGAAGCTTTCTTT.

About this clone itself: Additional DNA sequences in this sample encode the identical CDR3. The V and J genes are TRBV27 and TRBJ1-1, with D maybe TRBD1 (5 bases). Trimming cost V 2 bases and J 2 bases, with 9 bases left between them. Germline values: CDR1 MNHEY, CDR2 SMNVEV (reference sequence). CDR3 length: 14 residues. In DNA, the CDR3 is TGTGCCAGCAGTTTAATGGGGGGAAACACTGAAGCTTTCTTT. This sequence encodes CASSLMGGNTEAFF.

The rearrangement links TRBV4-1 to TRBJ1-2, with 8 nucleotides matching TRBD1. Per the germline V gene, CDR1 is MGHRA and CDR2 is YSYEKL. This CDR3 is built from 15 residues. V was pared by 0 bases and J by 6 bases, with 6 bases of the junction left unmatched. The CDR3 DNA reads TGCGCCAGCAGCCAAGAACCAGGGGGCTTCAATGGCTACACCTTC. Protein product: CASSQEPGGFNGYTF.

This clone was observed a handful of times. The rearrangement uses TRBV19 and TRBJ1-1; no reliable D call. Germline CDR1 and CDR2: LNHDA and SQIVND (reference sequence). Trimming left V 1 base short and J 5 bases short, with 11 bases between. This CDR3 contains 14 residues. This chain's CDR3 is CASSIGLGDTEAFF. The CDR3 nucleotides are TGTGCCAGTAGTATAGGGCTCGGGGATACTGAAGCTTTCTTT.

This rearrangement joins TRBV28 to TRBJ2-2; 8 nucleotides line up with TRBD2. CDR3 size: 16 residues. The V gene's germline CDR1 is MDHEN and CDR2 SYDVKM. V dropped 4 bases and J dropped 4; count of bases not matched to a gene: 8. This CDR3 reads CASSWKRELATGELFF. CDR3 nucleotides: TGTGCCAGCAGTTGGAAGCGGGAGCTGGCCACCGGGGAGCTGTTTTTT.